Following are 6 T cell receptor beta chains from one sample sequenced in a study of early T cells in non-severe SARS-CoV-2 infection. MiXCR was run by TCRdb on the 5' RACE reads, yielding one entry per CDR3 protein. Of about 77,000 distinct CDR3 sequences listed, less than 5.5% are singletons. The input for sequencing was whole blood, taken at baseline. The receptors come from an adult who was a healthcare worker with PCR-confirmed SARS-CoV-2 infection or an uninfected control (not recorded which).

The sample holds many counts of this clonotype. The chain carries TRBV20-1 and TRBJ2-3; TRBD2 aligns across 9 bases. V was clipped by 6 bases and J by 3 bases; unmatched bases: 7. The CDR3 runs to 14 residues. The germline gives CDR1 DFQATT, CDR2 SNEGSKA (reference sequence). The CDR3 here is CSAGDLAGTDTQYF. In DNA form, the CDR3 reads TGCAGTGCCGGCGATCTAGCGGGAACAGATACGCAGTATTTT.

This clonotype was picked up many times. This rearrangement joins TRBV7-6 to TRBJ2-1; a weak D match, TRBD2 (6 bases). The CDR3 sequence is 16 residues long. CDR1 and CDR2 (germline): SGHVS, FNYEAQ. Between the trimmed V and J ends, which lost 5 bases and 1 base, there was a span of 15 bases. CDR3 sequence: CASSPQSGGSYNEQFF. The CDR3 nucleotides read TGTGCCAGCAGCCCCCAAAGCGGAGGGTCCTACAATGAGCAGTTCTTC.

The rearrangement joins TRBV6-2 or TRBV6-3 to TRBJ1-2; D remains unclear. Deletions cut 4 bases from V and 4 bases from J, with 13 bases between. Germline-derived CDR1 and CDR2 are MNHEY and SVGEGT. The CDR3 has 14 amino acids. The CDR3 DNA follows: TGTGCCAGCAGTTCATACGGAAAACTCTATGGCTACACCTTC. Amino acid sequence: CASSSYGKLYGYTF.

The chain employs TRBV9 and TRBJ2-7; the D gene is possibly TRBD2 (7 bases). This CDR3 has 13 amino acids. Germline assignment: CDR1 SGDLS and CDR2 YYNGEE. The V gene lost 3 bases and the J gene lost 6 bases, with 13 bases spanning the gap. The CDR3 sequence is CASSEGGRTEQYF. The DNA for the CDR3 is TGTGCCAGCAGCGAGGGGGGGCGGACCGAGCAGTACTTC.

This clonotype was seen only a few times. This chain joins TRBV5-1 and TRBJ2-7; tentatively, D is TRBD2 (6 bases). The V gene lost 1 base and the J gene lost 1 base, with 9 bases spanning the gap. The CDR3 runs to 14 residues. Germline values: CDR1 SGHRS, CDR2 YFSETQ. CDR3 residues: CASSLRESSYEQYF. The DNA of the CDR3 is TGCGCCAGCAGCTTGCGGGAGTCTTCCTACGAGCAGTACTTC.

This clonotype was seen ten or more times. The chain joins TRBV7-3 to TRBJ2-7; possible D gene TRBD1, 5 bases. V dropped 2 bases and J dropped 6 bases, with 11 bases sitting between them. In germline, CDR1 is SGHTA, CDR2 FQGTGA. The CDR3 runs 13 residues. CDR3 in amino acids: CASSLSDKGEQYF. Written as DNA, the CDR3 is TGTGCCAGCAGCTTATCGGACAAGGGCGAGCAGTACTTC. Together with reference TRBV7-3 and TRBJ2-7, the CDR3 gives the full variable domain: GAGVSQTPSNKVTEKGKYVELRCDPISGHTALYWYRQSLGQGPEFLIYFQGTGAADDSGLPNDRFFAVRPEGSVSTLKIQRTERGDSAVYLCASSLSDKGEQYFGPGTRLTVT.